One and the same sample provided the 9 T cell receptor beta chains below, sequenced in a study of blood T cell repertoires in COVID-19. This table comes from immunoSEQ multiplex PCR, and its TCRdb copy is limited to in-frame clones, with some not included. The top ten hold more than 2% of the sample, which has 100,000 to 150,000 clones, about 88% seen once. The specimen was PBMCs or T cells enriched from blood (not recorded which). Receptors were obtained from a man aged 35 to 55 with acute COVID-19.

V gene TRBV9 combines with J gene TRBJ2-6; D ambiguous. The CDR3 sequence is 16 residues long. Germline values: CDR1 SGDLS, CDR2 YYNGEE. Trimming removed 0 bases from V and 2 bases from J, with 9 bases in between. CDR3 DNA sequence: TGTGCCAGCAGCGTAGGATCGGTACCTGGGGCCAACGTCCTGACTTTC. It yields the protein CASSVGSVPGANVLTF.

The chain joins TRBV28 to TRBJ2-3; TRBD2 matches at 9 bases. J was trimmed by 5 bases and V by 1 base; bases with no gene match: 13. Germline V gene sequence: CDR1 MDHEN, CDR2 SYDVKM. The CDR3 covers 18 residues. CDR3 bases: TGTGCCAGCAGTTTATCAGTTCCAGCGGGAGGCCGCGGAGATACGCAGTATTTT. This gives the protein CASSLSVPAGGRGDTQYF.

The rearrangement uses TRBV24-1 and TRBJ1-1; 9 bases agree with TRBD1. Germline assignment: CDR1 KGHDR and CDR2 SFDVKD. After removal of 4 bases from V and 10 bases from J, the junction contained 6 bases not matched to a gene. This CDR3 is 13 amino acids long. CDR3 protein: CATSELTGGRAFF. CDR3 nucleotides: TGTGCCACCAGTGAGTTGACAGGGGGAAGAGCTTTCTTT.

CDR3 in amino acids: CASSVMREAFF. The DNA for the CDR3 is TGTGCCAGCAGTGTTATGCGTGAAGCTTTCTTT. This sequence joins TRBV2 and TRBJ1-1; no definite D call. The CDR3 runs to 11 residues. Germline CDR1 reads SNHLY; CDR2 reads FYNNEI. V was shortened by 4 bases and J by 7 bases, with 7 bases between the two germline ends.

This chain connects TRBV7-3 to TRBJ2-1; D is ambiguous. The germline V gene encodes CDR1 SGHTA and CDR2 FQGTGA. The CDR3 loop spans 13 amino acids. Trimming stripped 5 bases from V and 8 bases from J, with 13 bases between. CDR3 nucleotide sequence: TGTGCCAGCAGCCCATCTATAATGGATGAGCAGTTCTTC. Its protein is CASSPSIMDEQFF.

The chain is built from TRBV12-2 and TRBJ1-3. TRBV12-2 is a pseudogene locus. The CDR3 extends over 17 amino acids. CDR3 protein: CARVNWDLGGIGNTIYF. CDR3 DNA: TGTGCAAGGGTTAATTGGGACCTCGGGGGGATAGGAAACACCATATATTTT.

The CDR3 reads CATSDPGTVNEQFF. CDR3 coding DNA: TGTGCCACCAGTGATCCCGGGACTGTAAATGAGCAGTTCTTC. The chain couples TRBV24-1 to TRBJ2-1; D possibly corresponds to TRBD2 (6 bases). The V end was cut by 3 bases, the J end by 7 bases, with 12 bases between. The CDR3 consists of 14 residues. CDR1 KGHDR and CDR2 SFDVKD come from the germline V gene.

The rearrangement joins TRBV5-1 to TRBJ1-2; 11 bases fit TRBD1. CDR1 SGHRS and CDR2 YFSETQ come from the germline V gene. Trimming cost V 4 bases and J 2 bases; bases outside gene matches: 7. This CDR3 is built from 16 residues. This CDR3 reads CASSPGQGALNYGYTF. CDR3 nucleotides: TGCGCCAGCAGCCCCGGACAGGGGGCCTTAAACTATGGCTACACCTTC.

The V call is TRBV6-5, the J call TRBJ1-1, with 7 nucleotides matching TRBD1. V was clipped by 6 bases and J by 2 bases; unmatched bases: 3. The CDR3 is 13 amino acids. From germline, CDR1 is MNHEY and CDR2 SVGAGI. The CDR3 DNA is TGTGCCAGCAGAGACAGGGCTAACACTGAAGCTTTCTTT. Amino acid sequence: CASRDRANTEAFF.